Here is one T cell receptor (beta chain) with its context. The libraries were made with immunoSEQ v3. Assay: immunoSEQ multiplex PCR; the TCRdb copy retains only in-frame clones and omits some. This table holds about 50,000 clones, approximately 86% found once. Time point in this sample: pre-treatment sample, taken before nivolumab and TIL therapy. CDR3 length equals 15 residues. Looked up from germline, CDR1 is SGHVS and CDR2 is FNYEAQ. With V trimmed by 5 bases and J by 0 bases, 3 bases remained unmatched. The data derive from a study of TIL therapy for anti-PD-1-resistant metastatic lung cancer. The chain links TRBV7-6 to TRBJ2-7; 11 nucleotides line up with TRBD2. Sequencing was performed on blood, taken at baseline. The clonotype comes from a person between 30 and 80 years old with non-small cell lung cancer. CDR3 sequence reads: CASSPSGRNSYEQYF. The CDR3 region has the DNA TGTGCCAGCAGCCCTAGCGGGAGGAACTCCTACGAGCAGTACTTC.